This T cell receptor (beta chain) was recorded in a study of T cell responses to AZD1222 COVID-19 vaccine. In the study overall: Whether given at about 4 or about 12 weeks, second doses were pooled. Study outcomes and limitations: At baseline, just 6 or 7 AZD1222 recipients tested seropositive. Variant regions that are unmutated are reportedly the target of nearly half of spike-specific TCRs. The donors showed a predominance of white British ancestry and of females, with possible underestimation of clonal diversity.

As concerns this clone: Its antigen is undetermined.

Measured with immunoSEQ multiplex PCR; TCRdb has only the in-frame clones, and not every one. The data show about 120,000 clones, approximately 90% seen once. Germline lookup yields CDR1 LGHDT and CDR2 YNNKEL (reference sequence). The CDR3 consists of 14 residues. V lost 1 base to trimming and J lost 7 bases; unmatched junction nucleotides: 2. The sample here was peripheral blood, taken on day 0 of AZD1222 vaccination. The TCR sequence derives from an adult in good health. The V gene is TRBV3-1 (or the pseudogene TRBV3-2), the J gene TRBJ1-5; 9 nucleotides align to TRBD1. DNA of the CDR3: TGTGCCAGCAGCCAAGGACAGGGGGGCCAGCCCCAGCATTTT. The encoded protein is CASSQGQGGQPQHF.